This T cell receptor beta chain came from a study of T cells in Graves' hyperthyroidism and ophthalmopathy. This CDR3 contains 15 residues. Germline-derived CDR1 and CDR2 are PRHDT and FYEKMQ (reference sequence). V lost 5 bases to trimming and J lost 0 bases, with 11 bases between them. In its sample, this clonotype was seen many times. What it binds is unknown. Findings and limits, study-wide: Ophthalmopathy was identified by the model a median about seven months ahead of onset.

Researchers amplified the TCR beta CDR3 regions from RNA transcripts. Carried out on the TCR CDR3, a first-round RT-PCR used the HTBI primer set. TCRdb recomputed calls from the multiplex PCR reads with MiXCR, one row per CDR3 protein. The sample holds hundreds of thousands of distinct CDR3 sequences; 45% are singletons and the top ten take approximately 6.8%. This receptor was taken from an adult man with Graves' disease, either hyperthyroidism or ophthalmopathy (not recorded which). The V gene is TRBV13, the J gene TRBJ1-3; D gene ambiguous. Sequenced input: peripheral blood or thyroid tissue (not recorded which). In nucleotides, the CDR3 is TGTGCCAGCAGCACGAGGTCGAGCTCTGGAAACACCATATATTTT. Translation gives CASSTRSSSGNTIYF.